This TCR beta chain was sequenced in a study of early T cells in non-severe SARS-CoV-2 infection. Study information: Sequencing of bulk RNA from unsorted whole blood was done, without chain pairing.

This clonotype was observed at least ten times. Each CDR3 protein gets one entry after TCRdb re-called the 5' RACE reads with MiXCR. The table includes 55,000 to 65,000 distinct CDR3 sequences, approximately 12% detected once. The receptor was derived from an adult who was a healthcare worker with PCR-confirmed SARS-CoV-2 infection or an uninfected control (not recorded which). The sample consisted of whole blood, taken at baseline.

CDR3 loop: CSASSGSMGNEQFF. The DNA of the CDR3 is TGCAGTGCTAGTAGCGGGAGCATGGGCAATGAGCAGTTCTTC. The V call is TRBV20-1, the J call TRBJ2-1; 9 nucleotides line up with TRBD2. CDR1 is DFQATT, CDR2 SNEGSKA, per germline (reference sequence). V lost 3 bases, J lost 6 bases, and 6 bases stayed unmatched. This CDR3 contains 14 residues.